One sample yielded the 2 T cell receptor beta chains listed below, sequenced in a study of response to subunit inactivated influenza vaccine listed by TCRdb under 2018. Library construction relied on RT-PCR. This sample was sequenced with an Illumina HiSeq 2500. In-frame beta chains were kept once TCRdb had trimmed the public reads at Q25 with fastp and called clones with MiXCR. CDR3 protein duplicates are merged, each entry listing the most common genes and DNA. Recorded for this sample are 650,000 to 700,000 distinct CDR3 sequences; roughly 14% of them occurred a single time. The top ten clonotypes cover approximately 10% of the sample. The sequences come from PBMCs from blood, collected 11 to 12 days after vaccination. These receptors originate from a man aged 50 to 59 who received an inactivated influenza vaccine. Donor details come from another sample of the same person, matched by shared clones.

The gene calls are TRBV4-3 and TRBJ2-7; D is perhaps TRBD1 or TRBD2 (5 bases each). V lost 4 bases to trimming and J lost 3 bases, with 28 bases between them. The CDR3 runs 19 residues. Germline values: CDR1 LGHNA, CDR2 YSLEER. CDR3 nucleotide sequence: TGCGCCAGCAGCCTGTCCGGGACGGACCTGGGCGAGTTGGACTACGAGCAGTACTTC. Its translation: CASSLSGTDLGELDYEQYF.

The chain carries TRBV28 and TRBJ2-5; D unresolved. The V end was cut by 3 bases, the J end by 0 bases, with 5 bases between. CDR3 length equals 13 residues. CDR1 MDHEN and CDR2 SYDVKM come from the germline V gene. In nucleotides, the CDR3 is TGTGCCAGCAGTTTGACACACCAAGAGACCCAGTACTTC. Translating it yields CASSLTHQETQYF.